This T cell receptor (beta chain) was captured in a study of blood T cell repertoires in COVID-19. The data were produced by immunoSEQ multiplex PCR, yet TCRdb's version contains in-frame clones alone and is incomplete. The sample carries approximately 220,000 clones, around 91% recorded once. Across 24 US areas, participants ranged in age from 18 to 89 years. Membership in each cohort depended on participant-reported clinical history. Trimming cost V 1 base and J 4 bases; bases outside gene matches: 11. The CDR3 totals 17 residues. Germline V gene sequence: CDR1 LNHNV, CDR2 YYDKDF (reference sequence).

This receptor was identified in a woman aged 18-29 years in a cohort exposed to, infected with or recovered from COVID-19 (not recorded which). Sample: PBMCs or T cells enriched from blood (not recorded which). The chain combines TRBV15 with TRBJ2-7; TRBD2 aligns across 9 bases. The CDR3 bases are TGTGCCACCAGCAGAGCGGGGTTGGCGGGAGGGAAATACGAGCAGTACTTC. As protein: CATSRAGLAGGKYEQYF.